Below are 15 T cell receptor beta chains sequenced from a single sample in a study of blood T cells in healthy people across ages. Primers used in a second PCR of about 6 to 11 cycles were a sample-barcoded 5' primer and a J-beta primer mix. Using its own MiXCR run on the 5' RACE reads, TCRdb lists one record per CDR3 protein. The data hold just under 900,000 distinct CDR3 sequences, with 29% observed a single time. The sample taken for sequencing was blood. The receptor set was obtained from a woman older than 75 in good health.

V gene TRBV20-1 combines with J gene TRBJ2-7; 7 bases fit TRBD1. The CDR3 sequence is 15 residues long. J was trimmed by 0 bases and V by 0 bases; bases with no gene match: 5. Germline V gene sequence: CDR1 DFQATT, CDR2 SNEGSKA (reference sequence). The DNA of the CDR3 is TGCAGTGCTAGAGATGGGGACAGAGCCTCCTACGAGCAGTACTTC. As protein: CSARDGDRASYEQYF.

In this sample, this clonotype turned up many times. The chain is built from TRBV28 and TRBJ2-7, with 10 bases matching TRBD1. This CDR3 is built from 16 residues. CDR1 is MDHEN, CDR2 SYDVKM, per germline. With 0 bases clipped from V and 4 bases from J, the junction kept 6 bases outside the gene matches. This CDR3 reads CASSLWDRGKRYEQYF. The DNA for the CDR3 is TGTGCCAGCAGTTTATGGGACAGGGGGAAGCGATACGAGCAGTACTTC. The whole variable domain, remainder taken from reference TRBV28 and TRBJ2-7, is DVKVTQSSRYLVKRTGEKVFLECVQDMDHENMFWYRQDPGLGLRLIYFSYDVKMKEKGDIPEGYSVSREKKERFSLILESASTNQTSMYLCASSLWDRGKRYEQYFGPGTRLTVT.

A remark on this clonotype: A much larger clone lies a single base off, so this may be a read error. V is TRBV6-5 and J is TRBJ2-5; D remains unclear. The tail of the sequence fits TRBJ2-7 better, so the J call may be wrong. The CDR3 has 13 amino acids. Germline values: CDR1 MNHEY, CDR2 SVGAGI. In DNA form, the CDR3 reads TGTGCCAACAGTTACTCGACGGTAAACGAGCAGTACTTC. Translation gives CANSYSTVNEQYF.

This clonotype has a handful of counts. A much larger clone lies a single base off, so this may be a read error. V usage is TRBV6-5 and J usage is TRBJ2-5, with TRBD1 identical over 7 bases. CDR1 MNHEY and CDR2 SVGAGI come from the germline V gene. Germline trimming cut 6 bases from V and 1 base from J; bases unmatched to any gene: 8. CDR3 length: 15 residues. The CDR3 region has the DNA TGTGCCAGCAGACTCACTTCAGGGGGCCAAGAGACCCAGTACTTC. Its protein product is CASRLTSGGQETQYF.

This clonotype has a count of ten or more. The CDR3 region has the DNA TGTGCCAGCAGCTTAGACCCCACACTAGCGGGGGGAAACAATGAGCAGTTCTTC. The encoded protein is CASSLDPTLAGGNNEQFF. The rearrangement uses TRBV7-6 and TRBJ2-1, with 12 bases identical to TRBD2. The CDR3 is 18 amino acids. The germline V gene encodes CDR1 SGHVS and CDR2 FNYEAQ. J lost 5 bases, V lost 1 base, and 9 bases had no gene match.

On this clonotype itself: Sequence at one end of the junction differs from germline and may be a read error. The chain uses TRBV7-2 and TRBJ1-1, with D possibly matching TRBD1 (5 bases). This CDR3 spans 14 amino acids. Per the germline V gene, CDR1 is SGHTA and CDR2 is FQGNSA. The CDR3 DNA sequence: TGTGCCAGCAGCCGAACAGCAGGACACACTGCAGCTTTCTTT. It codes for CASSRTAGHTAAFF.

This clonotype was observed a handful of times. CDR3 sequence (DNA): TGCGCCAGCAGCCAAAACCCCGGGGATACGCAGTATTTT. It translates to CASSQNPGDTQYF. V is TRBV4-1 and J is TRBJ2-3; no definite D call. Trimming took off 2 bases at V and 6 bases at J, with 9 bases between the two ends. The CDR3 is made up of 13 amino acids. CDR1 and CDR2 from the germline V gene are MGHRA and YSYEKL.

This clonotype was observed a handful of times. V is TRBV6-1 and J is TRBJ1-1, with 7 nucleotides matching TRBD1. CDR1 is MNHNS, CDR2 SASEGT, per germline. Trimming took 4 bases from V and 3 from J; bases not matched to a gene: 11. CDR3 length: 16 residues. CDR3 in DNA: TGTGCCAGCAGTGGGGGACCGGGACAGATGGACACTGAAGCTTTCTTT. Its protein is CASSGGPGQMDTEAFF.

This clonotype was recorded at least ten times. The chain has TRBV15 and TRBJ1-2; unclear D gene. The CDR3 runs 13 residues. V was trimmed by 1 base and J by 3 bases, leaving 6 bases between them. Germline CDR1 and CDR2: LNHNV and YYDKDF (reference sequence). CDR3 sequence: CATSRVRDYGYTF. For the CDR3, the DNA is TGTGCCACCAGCAGAGTCAGAGACTATGGCTACACCTTC.

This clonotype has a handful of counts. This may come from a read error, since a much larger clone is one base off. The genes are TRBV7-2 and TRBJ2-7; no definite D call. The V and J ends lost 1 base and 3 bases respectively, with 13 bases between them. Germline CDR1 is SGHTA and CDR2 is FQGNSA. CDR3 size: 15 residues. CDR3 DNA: TGTGCCAGCAGCTTAGGGGCAGGATATAACTACGAGCAGTACTTC. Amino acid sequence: CASSLGAGYNYEQYF.

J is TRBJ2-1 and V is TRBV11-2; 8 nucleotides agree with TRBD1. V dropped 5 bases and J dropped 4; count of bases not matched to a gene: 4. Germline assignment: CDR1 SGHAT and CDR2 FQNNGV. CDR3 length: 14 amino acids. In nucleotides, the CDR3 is TGTGCCAGCAGCCACCGACAGGGGTACAATGAGCAGTTCTTC. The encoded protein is CASSHRQGYNEQFF. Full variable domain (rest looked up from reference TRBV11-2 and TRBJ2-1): EAGVAQSPRYKIIEKRQSVAFWCNPISGHATLYWYQQILGQGPKLLIQFQNNGVVDDSQLPKDRFSAERLKGVDSTLKIQPAKLEDSAVYLCASSHRQGYNEQFFGPGTRLTVL.

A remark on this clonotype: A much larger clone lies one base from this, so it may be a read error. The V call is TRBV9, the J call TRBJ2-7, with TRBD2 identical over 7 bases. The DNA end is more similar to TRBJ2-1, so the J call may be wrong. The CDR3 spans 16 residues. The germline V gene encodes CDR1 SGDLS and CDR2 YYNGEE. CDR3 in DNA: TGTGCCAGCAGCCTGCATCCAGACGGGGGGACCTACGAGCAGTTCTTC. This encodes CASSLHPDGGTYEQFF.

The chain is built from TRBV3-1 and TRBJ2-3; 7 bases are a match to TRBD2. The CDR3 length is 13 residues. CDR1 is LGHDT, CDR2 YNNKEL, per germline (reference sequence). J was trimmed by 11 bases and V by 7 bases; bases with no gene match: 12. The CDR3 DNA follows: TGTGCCAGCAATCCAAGTACTCGGGGGGAGCAGTATTTT. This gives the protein CASNPSTRGEQYF.

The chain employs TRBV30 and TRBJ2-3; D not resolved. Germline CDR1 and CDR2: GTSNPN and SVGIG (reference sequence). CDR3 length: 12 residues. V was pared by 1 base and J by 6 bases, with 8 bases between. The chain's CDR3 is CAWSAGTDTQYF. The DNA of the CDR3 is TGTGCCTGGAGTGCAGGAACCGATACGCAGTATTTT.

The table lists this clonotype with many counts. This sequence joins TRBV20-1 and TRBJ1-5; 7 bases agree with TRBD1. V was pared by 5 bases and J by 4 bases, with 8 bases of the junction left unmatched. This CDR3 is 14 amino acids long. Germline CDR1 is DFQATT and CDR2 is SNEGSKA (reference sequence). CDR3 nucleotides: TGCAGTGCTGTCCCCGGACAGGCAAATCAGCCCCAGCATTTT. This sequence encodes CSAVPGQANQPQHF.